This T cell receptor (beta chain) came from a study of blood T cell repertoires in COVID-19. Across the study: COVID-19 samples, acute and convalescent, were from the United States, Italy and Spain.

Clones were sequenced by immunoSEQ multiplex PCR, and TCRdb holds only the in-frame ones, with some missing. The table shows hundreds of thousands of clones, with 70% to 90% occurring only once. Germline V lookup: CDR1 SQVTM, CDR2 ANQGSEA. V gave up 3 bases and J gave up 0 bases; unmatched junction bases: 4. The CDR3 totals 14 residues. Before being deemed recovered, Cohort 3 donors had two negative PCRs, clearance, or symptom resolution. The chain links TRBV29-1 to TRBJ1-1, with 7 bases matching TRBD1. The specimen sequenced was PBMCs or T cells enriched from blood (not recorded which). This sequence originates from a woman aged 25 to 39 who had recovered from COVID-19. The CDR3 coding sequence is TGCAGCGTTGAGGGACAGTACATGAACACTGAAGCTTTCTTT. This translates into CSVEGQYMNTEAFF. Together with reference TRBV29-1 and TRBJ1-1, the CDR3 gives the full variable domain: SAVISQKPSRDICQRGTSLTIQCQVDSQVTMMFWYRQQPGQSLTLIATANQGSEATYESGFVIDKFPISRPNLTFSTLTVSNMSPEDSSIYLCSVEGQYMNTEAFFGQGTRLTVV.